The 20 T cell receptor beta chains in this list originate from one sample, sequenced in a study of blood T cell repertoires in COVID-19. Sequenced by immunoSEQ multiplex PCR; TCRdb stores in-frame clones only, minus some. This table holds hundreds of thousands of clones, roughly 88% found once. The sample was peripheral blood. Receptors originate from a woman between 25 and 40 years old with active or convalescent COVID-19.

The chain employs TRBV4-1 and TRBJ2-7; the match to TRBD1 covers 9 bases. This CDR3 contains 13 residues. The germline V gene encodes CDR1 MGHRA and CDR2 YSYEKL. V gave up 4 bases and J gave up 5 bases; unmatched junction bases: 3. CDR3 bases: TGCGCCAGCAGCCTGGGACAGGGTAACGAGCAGTACTTC. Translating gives CASSLGQGNEQYF.

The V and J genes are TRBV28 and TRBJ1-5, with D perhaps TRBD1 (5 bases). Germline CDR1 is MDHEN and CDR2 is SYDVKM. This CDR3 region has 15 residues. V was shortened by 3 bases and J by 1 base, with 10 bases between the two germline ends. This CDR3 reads CASSFLGGSNQPQHF. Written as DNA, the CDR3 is TGTGCCAGCAGTTTCCTGGGGGGGAGCAATCAGCCCCAGCATTTT.

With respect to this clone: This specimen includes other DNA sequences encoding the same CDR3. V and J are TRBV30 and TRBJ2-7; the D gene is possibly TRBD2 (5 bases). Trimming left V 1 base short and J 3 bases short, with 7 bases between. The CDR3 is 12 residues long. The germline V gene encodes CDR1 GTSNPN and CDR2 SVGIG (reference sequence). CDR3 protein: CAWSGLSYEQYF. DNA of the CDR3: TGTGCCTGGAGTGGACTAAGCTACGAGCAGTACTTC.

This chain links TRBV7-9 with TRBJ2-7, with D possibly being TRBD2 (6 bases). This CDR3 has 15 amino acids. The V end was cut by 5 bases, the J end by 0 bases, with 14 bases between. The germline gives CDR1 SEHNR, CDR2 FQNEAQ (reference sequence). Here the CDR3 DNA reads TGTGCCAGCAGCCCGCCGGCGGGGAGCTCCTACGAGCAGTACTTC. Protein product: CASSPPAGSSYEQYF.

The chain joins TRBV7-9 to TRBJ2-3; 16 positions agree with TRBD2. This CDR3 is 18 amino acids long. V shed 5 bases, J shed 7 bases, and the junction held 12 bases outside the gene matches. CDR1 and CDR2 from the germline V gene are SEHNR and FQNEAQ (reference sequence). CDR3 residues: CASSAGPGLAGGPNTQYF. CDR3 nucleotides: TGTGCCAGCAGCGCTGGACCGGGACTAGCGGGGGGGCCGAATACGCAGTATTTT.

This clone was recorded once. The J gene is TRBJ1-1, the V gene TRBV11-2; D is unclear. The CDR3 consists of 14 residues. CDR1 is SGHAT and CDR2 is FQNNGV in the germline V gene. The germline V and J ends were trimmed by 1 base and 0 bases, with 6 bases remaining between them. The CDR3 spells CASSLAQLNTEAFF. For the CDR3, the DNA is TGTGCCAGCAGCTTAGCACAGCTGAACACTGAAGCTTTCTTT.

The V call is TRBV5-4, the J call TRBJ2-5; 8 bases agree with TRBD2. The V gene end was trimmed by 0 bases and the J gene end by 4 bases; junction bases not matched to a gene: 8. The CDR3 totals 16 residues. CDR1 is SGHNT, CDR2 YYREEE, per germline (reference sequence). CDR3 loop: CASSLEYSGVRETQYF. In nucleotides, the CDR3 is TGTGCCAGCAGCTTGGAATATAGCGGGGTTCGAGAGACCCAGTACTTC.

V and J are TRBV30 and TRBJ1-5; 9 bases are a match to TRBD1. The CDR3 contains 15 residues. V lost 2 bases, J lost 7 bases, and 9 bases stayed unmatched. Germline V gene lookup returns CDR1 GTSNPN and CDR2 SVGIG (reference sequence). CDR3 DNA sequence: TGTGCCTGGAGTTCCCACAGGGGGCTTCTACAGCCCCAGCATTTT. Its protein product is CAWSSHRGLLQPQHF.

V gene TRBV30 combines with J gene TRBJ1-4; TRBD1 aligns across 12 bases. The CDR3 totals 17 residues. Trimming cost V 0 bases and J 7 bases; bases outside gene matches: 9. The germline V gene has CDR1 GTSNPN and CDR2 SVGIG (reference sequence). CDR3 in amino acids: CAWSVLWDRGRREKLFF. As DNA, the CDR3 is TGTGCCTGGAGTGTGCTCTGGGACAGGGGGCGTCGTGAAAAACTGTTTTTT.

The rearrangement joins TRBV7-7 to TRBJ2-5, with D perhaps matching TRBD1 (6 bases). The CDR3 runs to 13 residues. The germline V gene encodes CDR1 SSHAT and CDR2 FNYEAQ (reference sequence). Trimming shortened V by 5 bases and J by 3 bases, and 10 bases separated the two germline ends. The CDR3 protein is CASSPGHEETQYF. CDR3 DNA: TGTGCCAGCAGCCCGGGACACGAAGAGACCCAGTACTTC. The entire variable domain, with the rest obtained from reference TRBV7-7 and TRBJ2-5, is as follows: GAGVSQSPRYKVTKRGQDVTLRCDPISSHATLYWYQQALGQGPEFLTYFNYEAQPDKSGLPSDRFSAERPEGSISTLTIQRTEQRDSAMYRCASSPGHEETQYFGPGTRLLVL.

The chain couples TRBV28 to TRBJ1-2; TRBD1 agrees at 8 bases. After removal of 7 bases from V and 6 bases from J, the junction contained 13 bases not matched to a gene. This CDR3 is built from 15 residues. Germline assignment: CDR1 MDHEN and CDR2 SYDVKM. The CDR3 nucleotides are TGTGCCAGCAACTTTGGGGGAAGGACAGGGAATGGCTACACCTTC. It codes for CASNFGGRTGNGYTF.

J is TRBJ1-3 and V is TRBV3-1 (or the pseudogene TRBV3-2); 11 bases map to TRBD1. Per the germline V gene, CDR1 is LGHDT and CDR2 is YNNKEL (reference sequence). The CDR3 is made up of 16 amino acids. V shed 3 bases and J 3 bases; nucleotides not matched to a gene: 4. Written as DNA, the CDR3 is TGTGCCAGCAGCCAGGGGGACAGGGGGTTTGGAAACACCATATATTTT. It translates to CASSQGDRGFGNTIYF.

The CDR3 region is CASSPPGTGGAGTQYF. In nucleotides, the CDR3 is TGTGCCAGCAGCCCCCCCGGGACAGGGGGCGCGGGGACCCAGTACTTC. V gene TRBV5-6 combines with J gene TRBJ2-5; 12 positions match TRBD1. V trimming: 4 bases; J trimming: 7 bases; junction bases outside the gene matches: 11. Germline CDR1 SGHDT, CDR2 YYEEEE. The CDR3 runs to 16 residues.

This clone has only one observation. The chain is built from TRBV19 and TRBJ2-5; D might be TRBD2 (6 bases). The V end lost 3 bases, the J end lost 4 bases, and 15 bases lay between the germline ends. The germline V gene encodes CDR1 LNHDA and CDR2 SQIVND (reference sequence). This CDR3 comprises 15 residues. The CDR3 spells CASSITGARGETQYF. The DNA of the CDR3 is TGTGCCAGTAGTATTACCGGGGCGCGGGGAGAGACCCAGTACTTC.

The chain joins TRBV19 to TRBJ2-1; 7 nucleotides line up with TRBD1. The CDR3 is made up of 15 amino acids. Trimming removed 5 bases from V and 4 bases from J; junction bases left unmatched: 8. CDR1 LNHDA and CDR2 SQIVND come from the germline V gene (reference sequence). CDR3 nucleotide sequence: TGTGCCAGTAGTCGTCCAGGGGGAATATACAATGAGCAGTTCTTC. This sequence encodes CASSRPGGIYNEQFF.

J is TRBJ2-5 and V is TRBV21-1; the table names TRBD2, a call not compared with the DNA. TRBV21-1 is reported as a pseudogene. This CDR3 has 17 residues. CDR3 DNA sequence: TGTGCCAGCAGCAAATGGTATAGAGCGGGAGGAATGGAGACCCAGTACTTC. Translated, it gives CASSKWYRAGGMETQYF.

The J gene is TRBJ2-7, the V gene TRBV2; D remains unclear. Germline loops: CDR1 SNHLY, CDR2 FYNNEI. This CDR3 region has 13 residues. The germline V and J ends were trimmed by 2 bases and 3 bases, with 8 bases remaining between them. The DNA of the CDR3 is TGTGCCAGCAGTGAATCGGAGTTCTACGAGCAGTACTTC. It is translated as CASSESEFYEQYF. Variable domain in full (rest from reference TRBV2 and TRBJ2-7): EPEVTQTPSHQVTQMGQEVILRCVPISNHLYFYWYRQILGQKVEFLVSFYNNEISEKSEIFDDQFSVERPDGSNFTLKIRSTKLEDSAMYFCASSESEFYEQYFGPGTRLTVT.

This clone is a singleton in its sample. The CDR3 region has the DNA TGTGCCAGCAGCCAAGGATCCGGGACTAGTTACGAGCAGTACTTC. It yields the protein CASSQGSGTSYEQYF. This chain links TRBV3-1 (or the pseudogene TRBV3-2) with TRBJ2-7; 8 bases align to TRBD2. This CDR3 has 15 residues. Germline assignment: CDR1 LGHDT and CDR2 YNNKEL (reference sequence). The V and J ends lost 1 base and 4 bases, in that order; junction bases with no gene match: 6.

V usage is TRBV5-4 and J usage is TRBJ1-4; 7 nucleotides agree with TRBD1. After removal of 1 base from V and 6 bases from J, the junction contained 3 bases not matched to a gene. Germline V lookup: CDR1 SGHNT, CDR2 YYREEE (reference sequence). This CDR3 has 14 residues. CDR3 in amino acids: CASSLQGGDEKLFF. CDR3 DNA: TGTGCCAGCAGCTTGCAAGGGGGCGATGAAAAACTGTTTTTT. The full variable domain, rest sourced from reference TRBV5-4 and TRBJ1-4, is ETGVTQSPTHLIKTRGQQVTLRCSSQSGHNTVSWYQQALGQGPQFIFQYYREEENGRGNFPPRFSGLQFPNYSSELNVNALELDDSALYLCASSLQGGDEKLFFGSGTQLSVL.

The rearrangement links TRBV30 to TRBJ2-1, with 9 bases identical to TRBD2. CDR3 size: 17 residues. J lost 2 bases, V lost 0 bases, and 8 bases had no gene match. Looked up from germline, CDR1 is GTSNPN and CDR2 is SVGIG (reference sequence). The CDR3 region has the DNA TGTGCCTGGAGTGTACTGAGCGGCGGGAGGGCCTACAATGAGCAGTTCTTC. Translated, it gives CAWSVLSGGRAYNEQFF.